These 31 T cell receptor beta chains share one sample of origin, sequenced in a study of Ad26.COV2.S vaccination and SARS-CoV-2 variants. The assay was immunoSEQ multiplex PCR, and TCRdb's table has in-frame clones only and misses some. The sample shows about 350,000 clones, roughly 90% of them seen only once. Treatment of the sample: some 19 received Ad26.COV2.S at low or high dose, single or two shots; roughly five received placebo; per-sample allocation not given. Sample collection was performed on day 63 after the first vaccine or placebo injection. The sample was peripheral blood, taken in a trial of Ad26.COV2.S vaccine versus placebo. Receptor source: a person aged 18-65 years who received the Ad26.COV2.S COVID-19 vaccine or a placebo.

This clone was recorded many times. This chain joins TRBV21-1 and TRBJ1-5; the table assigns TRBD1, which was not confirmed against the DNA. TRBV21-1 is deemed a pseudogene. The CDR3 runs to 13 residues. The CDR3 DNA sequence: TGTGCCAGCTCAACAGGGAGCAATCAGCCCCAGCATTTT. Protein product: CASSTGSNQPQHF.

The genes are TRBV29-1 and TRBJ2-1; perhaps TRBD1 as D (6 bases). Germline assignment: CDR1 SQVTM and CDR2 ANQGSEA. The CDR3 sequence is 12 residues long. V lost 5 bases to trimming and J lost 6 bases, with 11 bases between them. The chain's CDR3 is CSVHRVANEQFF. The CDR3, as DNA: TGCAGCGTTCACAGGGTAGCCAATGAGCAGTTCTTC.

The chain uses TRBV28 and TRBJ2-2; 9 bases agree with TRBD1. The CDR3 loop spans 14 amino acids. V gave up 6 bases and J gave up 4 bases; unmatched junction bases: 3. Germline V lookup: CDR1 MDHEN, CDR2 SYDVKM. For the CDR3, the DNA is TGTGCCAGCAGAATGACAGGGGGCACCGGGGAGCTGTTTTTT. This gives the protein CASRMTGGTGELFF.

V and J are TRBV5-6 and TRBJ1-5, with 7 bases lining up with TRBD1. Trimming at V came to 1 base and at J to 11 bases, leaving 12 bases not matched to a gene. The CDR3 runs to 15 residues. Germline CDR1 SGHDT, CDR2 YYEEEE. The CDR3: CASSLTGTQGGTQHF. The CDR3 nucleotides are TGTGCCAGCAGCTTGACCGGGACGCAGGGGGGGACCCAGCATTTT. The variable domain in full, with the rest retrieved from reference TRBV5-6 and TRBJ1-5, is DAGVTQSPTHLIKTRGQQVTLRCSPKSGHDTVSWYQQALGQGPQFIFQYYEEEERQRGNFPDRFSGHQFPNYSSELNVNALLLGDSALYLCASSLTGTQGGTQHFGDGTRLSIL.

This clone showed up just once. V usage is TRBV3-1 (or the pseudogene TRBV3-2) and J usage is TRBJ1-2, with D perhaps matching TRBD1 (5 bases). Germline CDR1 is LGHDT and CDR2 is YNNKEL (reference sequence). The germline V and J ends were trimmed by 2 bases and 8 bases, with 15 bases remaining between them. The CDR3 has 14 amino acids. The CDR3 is CASSQIGGSWGYTF. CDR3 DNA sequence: TGTGCCAGCAGCCAAATTGGGGGATCGTGGGGCTACACCTTC.

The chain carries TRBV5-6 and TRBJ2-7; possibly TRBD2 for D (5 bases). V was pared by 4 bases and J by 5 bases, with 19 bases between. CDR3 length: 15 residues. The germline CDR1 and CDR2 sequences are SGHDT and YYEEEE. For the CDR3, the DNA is TGTGCCAGCAGCCCGCAACCTTCACTAGTCAACGAGCAGTACTTC. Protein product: CASSPQPSLVNEQYF.

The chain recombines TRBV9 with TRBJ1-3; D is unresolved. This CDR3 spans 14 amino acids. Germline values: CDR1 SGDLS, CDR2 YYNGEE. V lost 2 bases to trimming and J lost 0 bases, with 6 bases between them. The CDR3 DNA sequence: TGTGCCAGCAGCGTCTCCGACTCTGGAAACACCATATATTTT. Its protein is CASSVSDSGNTIYF.

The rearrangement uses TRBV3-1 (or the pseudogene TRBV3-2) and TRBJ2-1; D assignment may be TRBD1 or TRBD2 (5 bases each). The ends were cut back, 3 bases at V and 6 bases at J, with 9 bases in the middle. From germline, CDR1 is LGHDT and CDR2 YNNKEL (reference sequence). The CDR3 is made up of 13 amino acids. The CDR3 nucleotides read TGTGCCAGCAGCCAGGGACGATTCAATGAGCAGTTCTTC. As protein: CASSQGRFNEQFF.

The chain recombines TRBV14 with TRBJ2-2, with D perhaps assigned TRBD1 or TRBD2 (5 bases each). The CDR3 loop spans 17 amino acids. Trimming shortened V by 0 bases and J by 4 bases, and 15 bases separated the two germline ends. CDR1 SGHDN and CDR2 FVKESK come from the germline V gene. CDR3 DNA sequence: TGTGCCAGCAGCCAAGATTGGCCAGGGACGGGCACCGGGGAGCTGTTTTTT. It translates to CASSQDWPGTGTGELFF.

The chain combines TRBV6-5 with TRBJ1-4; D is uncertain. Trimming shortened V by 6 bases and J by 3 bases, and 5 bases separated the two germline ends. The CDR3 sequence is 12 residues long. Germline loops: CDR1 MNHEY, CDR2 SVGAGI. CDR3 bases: TGTGCCAGCAGGGATCCTAATGAAAAACTGTTTTTT. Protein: CASRDPNEKLFF.

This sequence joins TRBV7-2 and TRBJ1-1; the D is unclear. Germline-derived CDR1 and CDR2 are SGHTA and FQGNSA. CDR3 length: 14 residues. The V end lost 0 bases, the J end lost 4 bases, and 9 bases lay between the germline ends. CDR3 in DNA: TGTGCCAGCAGCTTAGCGCTACTTGCCACTGAAGCTTTCTTT. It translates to CASSLALLATEAFF.

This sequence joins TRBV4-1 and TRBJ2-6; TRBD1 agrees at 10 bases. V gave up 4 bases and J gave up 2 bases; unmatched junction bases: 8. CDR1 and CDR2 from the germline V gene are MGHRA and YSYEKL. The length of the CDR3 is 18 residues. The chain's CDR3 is CASSPLGQGVAGANVLTF. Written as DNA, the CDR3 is TGCGCCAGCAGCCCCCTCGGACAGGGGGTCGCTGGGGCCAACGTCCTGACTTTC.

CDR3 sequence (DNA): TGTGCCAGCAGCTTCTCCGGGTTAAACACCATATATTTT. Translating it yields CASSFSGLNTIYF. The V gene is TRBV7-9, the J gene TRBJ1-3; no firm D call. Trimming left V 3 bases short and J 6 bases short, with 9 bases between. The CDR3 runs to 13 residues. The germline CDR1 and CDR2 sequences are SEHNR and FQNEAQ (reference sequence).

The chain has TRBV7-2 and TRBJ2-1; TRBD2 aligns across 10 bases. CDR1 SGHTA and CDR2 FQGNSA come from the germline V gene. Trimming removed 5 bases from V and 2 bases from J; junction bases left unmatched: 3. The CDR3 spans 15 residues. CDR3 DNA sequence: TGTGCCAGCAGCCCAACTAGCGGGGCCTACAATGAGCAGTTCTTC. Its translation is CASSPTSGAYNEQFF.

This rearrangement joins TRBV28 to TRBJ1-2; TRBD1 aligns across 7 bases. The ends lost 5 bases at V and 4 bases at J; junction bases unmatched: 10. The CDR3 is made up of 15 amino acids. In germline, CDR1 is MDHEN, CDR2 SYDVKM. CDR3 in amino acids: CASSPQGGGIYGYTF. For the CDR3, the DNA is TGTGCCAGCAGTCCCCAGGGGGGTGGGATCTATGGCTACACCTTC.

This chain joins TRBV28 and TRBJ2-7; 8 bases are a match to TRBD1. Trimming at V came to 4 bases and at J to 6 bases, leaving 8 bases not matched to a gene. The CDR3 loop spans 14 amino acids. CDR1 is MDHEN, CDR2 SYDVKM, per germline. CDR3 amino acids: CASSSPGGVVEQYF. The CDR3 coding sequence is TGTGCCAGCAGTTCTCCAGGGGGCGTGGTCGAGCAGTACTTC.

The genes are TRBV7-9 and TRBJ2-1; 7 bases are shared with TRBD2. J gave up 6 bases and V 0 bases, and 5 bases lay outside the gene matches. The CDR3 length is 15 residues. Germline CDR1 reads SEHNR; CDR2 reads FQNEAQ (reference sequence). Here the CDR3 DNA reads TGTGCCAGCAGCTTAGCGTTGCGGGAGAGCAATGAGCAGTTCTTC. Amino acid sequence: CASSLALRESNEQFF.

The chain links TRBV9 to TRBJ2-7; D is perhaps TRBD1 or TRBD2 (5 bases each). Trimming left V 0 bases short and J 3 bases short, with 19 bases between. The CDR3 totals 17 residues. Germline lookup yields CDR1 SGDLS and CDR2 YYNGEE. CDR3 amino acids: CASSVATGDGGSYEQYF. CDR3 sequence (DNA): TGTGCCAGCAGCGTAGCTACCGGGGACGGAGGTAGCTACGAGCAGTACTTC.

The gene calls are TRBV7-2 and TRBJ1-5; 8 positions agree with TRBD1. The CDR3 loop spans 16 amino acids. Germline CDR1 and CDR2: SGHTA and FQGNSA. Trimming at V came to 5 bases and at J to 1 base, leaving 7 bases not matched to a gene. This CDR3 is CASSPQGAMSNQPQHF. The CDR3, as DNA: TGTGCCAGCAGCCCGCAGGGGGCGATGAGCAATCAGCCCCAGCATTTT. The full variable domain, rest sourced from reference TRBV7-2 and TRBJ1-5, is GAGVSQSPSNKVTEKGKDVELRCDPISGHTALYWYRQSLGQGLEFLIYFQGNSAPDKSGLPSDRFSAERTGGSVSTLTIQRTQQEDSAVYLCASSPQGAMSNQPQHFGDGTRLSIL.

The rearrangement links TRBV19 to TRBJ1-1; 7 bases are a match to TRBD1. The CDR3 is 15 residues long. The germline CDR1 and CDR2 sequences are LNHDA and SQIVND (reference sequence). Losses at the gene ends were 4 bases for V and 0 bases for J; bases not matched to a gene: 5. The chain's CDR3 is CASSKRDSLNTEAFF. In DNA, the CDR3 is TGTGCCAGTAGTAAAAGGGACAGCCTGAACACTGAAGCTTTCTTT.

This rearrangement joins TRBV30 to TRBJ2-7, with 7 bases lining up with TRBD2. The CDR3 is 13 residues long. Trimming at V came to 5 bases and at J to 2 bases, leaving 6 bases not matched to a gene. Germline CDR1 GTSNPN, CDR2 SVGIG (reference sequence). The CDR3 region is CAWASGSTYEQYF. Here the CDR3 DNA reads TGTGCCTGGGCTAGCGGCAGTACCTACGAGCAGTACTTC.

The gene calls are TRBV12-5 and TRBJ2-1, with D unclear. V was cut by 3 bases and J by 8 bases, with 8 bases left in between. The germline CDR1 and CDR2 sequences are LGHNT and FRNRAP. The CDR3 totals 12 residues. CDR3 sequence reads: CASGFMGYEQFF. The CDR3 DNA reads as TGTGCTAGTGGTTTCATGGGTTATGAGCAGTTCTTC.

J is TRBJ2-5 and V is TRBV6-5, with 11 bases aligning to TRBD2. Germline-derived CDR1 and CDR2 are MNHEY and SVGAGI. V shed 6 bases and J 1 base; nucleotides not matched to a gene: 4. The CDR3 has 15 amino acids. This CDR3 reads CASRLTSGVQETQYF. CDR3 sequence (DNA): TGTGCCAGCAGGTTGACTAGCGGGGTCCAAGAGACCCAGTACTTC.

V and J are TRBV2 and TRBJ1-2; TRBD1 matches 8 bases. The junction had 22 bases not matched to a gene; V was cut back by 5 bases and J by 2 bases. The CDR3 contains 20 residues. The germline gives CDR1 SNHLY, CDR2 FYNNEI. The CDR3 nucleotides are TGTGCCAGCAGTCCGATTATGCCCCCGGGACAGGTCTCGGGGAACTATGGCTACACCTTC. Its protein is CASSPIMPPGQVSGNYGYTF.

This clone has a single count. The CDR3 DNA is TGTGCCACCAGCGAGCTCATCGGGCCGTACGAGCAGTACTTC. Protein sequence: CATSELIGPYEQYF. The rearrangement uses TRBV15 and TRBJ2-7; D gene uncertain. The CDR3 extends over 14 amino acids. Germline V gene lookup returns CDR1 LNHNV and CDR2 YYDKDF (reference sequence). V was pared by 5 bases and J by 4 bases, with 15 bases between.

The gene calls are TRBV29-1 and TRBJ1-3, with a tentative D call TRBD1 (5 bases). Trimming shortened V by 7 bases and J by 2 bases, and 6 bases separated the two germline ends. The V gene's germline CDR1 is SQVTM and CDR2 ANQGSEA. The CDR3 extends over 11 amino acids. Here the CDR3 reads CSGRAGNTIYF. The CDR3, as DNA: TGCAGCGGCAGGGCTGGAAACACCATATATTTT.

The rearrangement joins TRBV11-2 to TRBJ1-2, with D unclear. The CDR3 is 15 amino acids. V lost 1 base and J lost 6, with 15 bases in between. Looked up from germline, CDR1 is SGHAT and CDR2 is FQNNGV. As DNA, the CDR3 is TGTGCCAGCAGCTTAGCGTACGGGAACCCCGATGGCTACACCTTC. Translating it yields CASSLAYGNPDGYTF.

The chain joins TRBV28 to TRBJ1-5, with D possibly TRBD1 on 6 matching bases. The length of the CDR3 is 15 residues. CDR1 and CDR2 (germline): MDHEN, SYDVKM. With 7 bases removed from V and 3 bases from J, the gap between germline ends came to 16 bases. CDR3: CASTAGGAHNQPQHF. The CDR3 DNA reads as TGTGCCAGCACCGCCGGGGGGGCTCACAATCAGCCCCAGCATTTT.

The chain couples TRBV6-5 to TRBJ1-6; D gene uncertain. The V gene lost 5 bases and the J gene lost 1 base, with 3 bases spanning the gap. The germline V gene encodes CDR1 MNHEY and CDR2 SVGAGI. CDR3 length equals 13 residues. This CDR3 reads CASSRSYNSPLHF. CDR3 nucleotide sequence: TGTGCCAGCAGTCGTTCCTATAATTCACCCCTCCACTTT.

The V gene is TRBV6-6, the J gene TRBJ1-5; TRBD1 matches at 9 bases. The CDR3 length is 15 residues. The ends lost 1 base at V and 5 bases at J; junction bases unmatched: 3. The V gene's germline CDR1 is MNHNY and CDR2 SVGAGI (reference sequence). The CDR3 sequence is CASSYWDRVDQPQHF. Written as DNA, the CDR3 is TGTGCCAGCAGTTACTGGGACAGGGTCGATCAGCCCCAGCATTTT.

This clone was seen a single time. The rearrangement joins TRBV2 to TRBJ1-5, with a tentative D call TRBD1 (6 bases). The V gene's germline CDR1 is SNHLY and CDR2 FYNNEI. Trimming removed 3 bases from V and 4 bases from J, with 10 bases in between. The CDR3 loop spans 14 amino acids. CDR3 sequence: CASSERGFNQPQHF. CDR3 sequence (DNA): TGTGCCAGCAGTGAGAGGGGGTTTAATCAGCCCCAGCATTTT.